This entry describes one T cell receptor (beta chain). The antigen is not known. The data stem from a study of cytomegalovirus exposure and HLA in healthy donors. For the study at large: Later, an analysis reported that the 95 to 150 validation repertoires had used the same platform as the 500 to 800 first-cohort repertoires.

The data were produced by immunoSEQ multiplex PCR, yet TCRdb's version contains in-frame clones alone and is incomplete. The sample has 200,000 to 250,000 clones; 88% are singletons. The CDR3 has 16 amino acids. The V and J ends lost 5 bases and 4 bases, in that order; junction bases with no gene match: 5. Per the germline V gene, CDR1 is SGHVS and CDR2 is FQNEAQ. Study results and caveats: Cytomegalovirus-associated status was assigned to 164 TCR beta chains. Both high specificity and high sensitivity reportedly marked the classifier's diagnosis of cytomegalovirus status.

This sequence was found in a woman in her late teens or twenties in good health and CMV-seronegative. The sequencing input was PBMCs. The chain is built from TRBV7-8 and TRBJ2-1; 13 positions agree with TRBD2. The CDR3 nucleotides read TGTGCCAGCAGCCGATCGGGACTAGCGGGGTACAATGAGCAGTTCTTC. Translation: CASSRSGLAGYNEQFF.